What follows are 17 T cell receptor beta chains derived from one specimen sequenced in a study of monozygotic twins with inflammatory bowel disease. TCRdb re-called the 5' RACE reads and shows each CDR3 protein once, DNA omitted. This sample carries a few hundred thousand distinct CDR3 sequences, with 2% to 3% going to the ten biggest clones. The sample was blood. These receptors were obtained from a human donor with ulcerative colitis or Crohn's disease, or a healthy co-twin of an affected twin (not recorded which).

The gene calls are TRBV19 and TRBJ2-7; absent DNA, TCRdb's TRBD2 call cannot be checked. The CDR3 is 15 residues long. CDR1 LNHDA and CDR2 SQIVND come from the germline V gene (reference sequence). The CDR3 reads CASSTGLAGSYEQYF.

This sequence joins TRBV6-1 and TRBJ1-1; the TCRdb call, TRBD1, lacks DNA for checking. CDR1 and CDR2 (germline): MNHNS, SASEGT. The CDR3 is made up of 15 amino acids. The CDR3 is CASRRAGQGPTEAFF.

The chain carries TRBV7-3 and TRBJ2-1; as DNA is missing, the TRBD1 call by TCRdb cannot be tested. The CDR3 consists of 15 residues. Germline CDR1 and CDR2: SGHTA and FQGTGA. The CDR3 region is CASSPGQGFINEQFF. The full variable domain, completed using reference TRBV7-3 and TRBJ2-1, is GAGVSQTPSNKVTEKGKYVELRCDPISGHTALYWYRQSLGQGPEFLIYFQGTGAADDSGLPNDRFFAVRPEGSVSTLKIQRTERGDSAVYLCASSPGQGFINEQFFGPGTRLTVL.

The rearrangement joins TRBV7-6 to TRBJ2-5; TCRdb picks TRBD2, but there is no DNA to check that call. This CDR3 region has 15 residues. Germline CDR1 and CDR2: SGHVS and FNYEAQ. The CDR3 is CASSTGTESLETQYF.

The J gene is TRBJ1-5, the V gene TRBV7-8. The CDR3 spans 15 residues. Looked up from germline, CDR1 is SGHVS and CDR2 is FQNEAQ. The chain's CDR3 is CASSLRVGYNQPQHF.

This chain connects TRBV6-1 to TRBJ2-3; as DNA is missing, the TRBD1 call by TCRdb cannot be tested. The germline gives CDR1 MNHNS, CDR2 SASEGT. This CDR3 is built from 17 residues. The CDR3 is CASSRSVWGWGTDTQYF.

V gene TRBV7-9 combines with J gene TRBJ1-5. Germline assignment: CDR1 SEHNR and CDR2 FQNEAQ (reference sequence). This CDR3 comprises 14 residues. CDR3 amino acids: CASSLIGFNQPQHF.

The genes are TRBV5-1 and TRBJ2-1; TCRdb outputs TRBD1, but without DNA this stays unchecked. This CDR3 region has 12 residues. In germline, CDR1 is SGHRS, CDR2 YFSETQ. CDR3 amino acids: CASSPGRHEQFF. Complete variable domain (other parts from reference TRBV5-1 and TRBJ2-1): KAGVTQTPRYLIKTRGQQVTLSCSPISGHRSVSWYQQTPGQGLQFLFEYFSETQRNKGNFPGRFSGRQFSNSRSEMNVSTLELGDSALYLCASSPGRHEQFFGPGTRLTVL.

The rearrangement links TRBV20-1 to TRBJ2-1; TCRdb indicates TRBD2, and absent DNA this call remains unverified. The CDR3 has 19 amino acids. Germline V gene sequence: CDR1 DFQATT, CDR2 SNEGSKA (reference sequence). Here the CDR3 reads CSAYKTSGRIGSSYNEQFF.

The gene calls are TRBV11-2 and TRBJ2-1. The CDR3 has 15 residues. CDR1 and CDR2 (germline): SGHAT, FQNNGV. This CDR3 is CASSLEVGFYNEQFF.

This rearrangement joins TRBV5-6 to TRBJ2-5; absent DNA, TCRdb's TRBD1 call cannot be checked. Germline CDR1 and CDR2: SGHDT and YYEEEE. The CDR3 has 14 residues. This CDR3 is CASSLAGTPGAQYF.

The CDR3 region is CASSWGGSEKLFF. V and J are TRBV5-4 and TRBJ1-4; TCRdb reports TRBD1, a call that lacks DNA to check it against. There are 13 residues in the CDR3. In germline, CDR1 is SGHNT, CDR2 YYREEE (reference sequence).

The rearrangement links TRBV7-3 to TRBJ2-1; no DNA is available, so the TRBD2 call from TCRdb remains unchecked. This CDR3 is 14 amino acids long. Germline-derived CDR1 and CDR2 are SGHTA and FQGTGA. The CDR3 loop reads CASSLEAGGDEQFF.

The rearrangement joins TRBV18 to TRBJ2-5; TCRdb indicates TRBD1, and absent DNA this call remains unverified. The germline CDR1 and CDR2 sequences are KGHSH and LQKENI. The CDR3 length is 14 residues. CDR3: CASSRGTLQETQYF.

The chain recombines TRBV7-2 with TRBJ1-5; TCRdb calls TRBD1, which cannot be checked without DNA. Germline CDR1 and CDR2: SGHTA and FQGNSA. The CDR3 consists of 13 residues. The CDR3 here is CASSLGLGGPQHF.

This chain uses TRBV5-1 with TRBJ2-5; absent DNA, TCRdb's TRBD2 call cannot be checked. The V gene's germline CDR1 is SGHRS and CDR2 YFSETQ. The CDR3 runs to 17 residues. This CDR3 is CASRRASGSANQETQYF.

The chain combines TRBV9 with TRBJ1-2; without DNA, the TCRdb call of TRBD1 cannot be checked. CDR1 SGDLS and CDR2 YYNGEE come from the germline V gene. The CDR3 length is 14 residues. The CDR3 reads CASSVRTGDGGYTF. Together with reference TRBV9 and TRBJ1-2, the CDR3 gives the full variable domain: DSGVTQTPKHLITATGQRVTLRCSPRSGDLSVYWYQQSLDQGLQFLIQYYNGEERAKGNILERFSAQQFPDLHSELNLSSLELGDSALYFCASSVRTGDGGYTFGSGTRLTVV.